A single sample gave rise to the 12 T cell receptor beta chains below, sequenced in a study of blood T cell repertoires in COVID-19. Method: immunoSEQ multiplex PCR; TCRdb's copy keeps in-frame clones and lacks some. The table shows 200,000 to 250,000 clones, with roughly nine tenths occurring only once. Specimen: PBMCs or T cells enriched from blood (not recorded which). The source of these receptors is a woman aged 25 to 45 who had recovered from COVID-19.

Only one count was recorded for this clone. The J gene is TRBJ2-1, the V gene TRBV9, with 7 bases that match TRBD2. This CDR3 is 14 amino acids long. CDR1 and CDR2 from the germline V gene are SGDLS and YYNGEE. Trimming took 6 bases from V and 0 from J; bases not matched to a gene: 3. The CDR3, as DNA: TGTGCCAGCAAGGGAGGGGACTCCTACAATGAGCAGTTCTTC. Its protein is CASKGGDSYNEQFF.

This clone was seen a few times. The chain uses TRBV19 and TRBJ2-6; unclear D gene. The germline V gene has CDR1 LNHDA and CDR2 SQIVND (reference sequence). With 3 bases removed from V and 1 base from J, the gap between germline ends came to 7 bases. This CDR3 region has 15 residues. CDR3: CASSMAESGANVLTF. The CDR3 region has the DNA TGTGCCAGTAGTATGGCAGAATCTGGGGCCAACGTCCTGACTTTC.

The V gene is TRBV9, the J gene TRBJ1-1, with D perhaps TRBD1 (6 bases). Germline V lookup: CDR1 SGDLS, CDR2 YYNGEE. V was shortened by 4 bases and J by 3 bases, with 10 bases between the two germline ends. The CDR3 extends over 13 amino acids. CDR3 sequence: CASSPPGDTEAFF. CDR3 bases: TGTGCCAGCAGCCCCCCAGGGGACACTGAAGCTTTCTTT.

The chain has TRBV11-3 and TRBJ2-3; D remains ambiguous. V lost 0 bases to trimming and J lost 0 bases, with 7 bases between them. Germline assignment: CDR1 SGHNT and CDR2 YENEEA. This CDR3 has 15 amino acids. The chain's CDR3 is CASSLEGRSTDTQYF. As DNA, the CDR3 is TGTGCCAGCAGCTTAGAAGGCAGGAGCACAGATACGCAGTATTTT.

The rearrangement uses TRBV5-6 and TRBJ2-3; D might be TRBD1 (6 bases). The CDR3 runs 12 residues. Trimming cost V 2 bases and J 6 bases, with 7 bases left between them. Germline loops: CDR1 SGHDT, CDR2 YYEEEE. CDR3 in amino acids: CASSLGGDTQYF. In nucleotides, the CDR3 is TGTGCCAGCAGCTTAGGGGGTGATACGCAGTATTTT. The full variable domain, its missing parts supplied by reference TRBV5-6 and TRBJ2-3, is DAGVTQSPTHLIKTRGQQVTLRCSPKSGHDTVSWYQQALGQGPQFIFQYYEEEERQRGNFPDRFSGHQFPNYSSELNVNALLLGDSALYLCASSLGGDTQYFGPGTRLTVL.

The chain has TRBV15 and TRBJ2-1; D is perhaps TRBD1 (5 bases). Between the trimmed V and J ends, which lost 1 base and 5 bases, there was a span of 9 bases. There are 14 residues in the CDR3. The germline V gene has CDR1 LNHNV and CDR2 YYDKDF (reference sequence). CDR3 residues: CATSRGRQNNEQFF. Written as DNA, the CDR3 is TGTGCCACCAGCAGAGGTCGACAGAACAATGAGCAGTTCTTC.

The chain combines TRBV7-9 with TRBJ2-7, with TRBD2 as a possible D gene (6 bases). The V end was cut by 1 base, the J end by 4 bases, with 14 bases between. Germline assignment: CDR1 SEHNR and CDR2 FQNEAQ (reference sequence). This CDR3 is built from 15 residues. CDR3 sequence: CASSLVAGSWYEQYF. In nucleotides, the CDR3 is TGTGCCAGCAGCTTAGTGGCGGGGTCATGGTACGAGCAGTACTTC. Using reference TRBV7-9 and TRBJ2-7 for the parts outside the CDR3, the full variable domain is DTGVSQNPRHKITKRGQNVTFRCDPISEHNRLYWYRQTLGQGPEFLTYFQNEAQLEKSRLLSDRFSAERPKGSFSTLEIQRTEQGDSAMYLCASSLVAGSWYEQYFGPGTRLTVT.

The gene calls are TRBV15 and TRBJ2-7, with 11 bases lining up with TRBD1. This CDR3 has 13 amino acids. The germline V gene has CDR1 LNHNV and CDR2 YYDKDF (reference sequence). J lost 7 bases, V lost 5 bases, and 4 bases had no gene match. CDR3 sequence: CATSGQGAGEQYF. As DNA, the CDR3 is TGTGCCACCAGCGGACAGGGGGCGGGGGAGCAGTACTTC. The variable domain in full, completed from reference TRBV15 and TRBJ2-7, reads DAMVIQNPRYQVTQFGKPVTLSCSQTLNHNVMYWYQQKSSQAPKLLFHYYDKDFNNEADTPDNFQSRRPNTSFCFLDIRSPGLGDTAMYLCATSGQGAGEQYFGPGTRLTVT.

V usage is TRBV12-3 or TRBV12-4 and J usage is TRBJ1-1; D unresolved. V dropped 4 bases and J dropped 4 bases, with 10 bases sitting between them. The CDR3 loop spans 13 amino acids. The CDR3 sequence is CASSSRAGTEAFF. The DNA of the CDR3 is TGTGCCAGCAGTTCCCGGGCGGGCACTGAAGCTTTCTTT.

V gene TRBV5-3 combines with J gene TRBJ1-5; D uncertain. TRBV5-3 is sorted into the ORF group, with uncertain function. The CDR3 contains 15 residues. V shed 4 bases and J shed 6 bases, with 17 bases lying between them. CDR3 region: CARSHSRALVQPQHF. As DNA, the CDR3 is TGTGCCAGAAGCCACTCGCGGGCTCTGGTTCAGCCCCAGCATTTT.

This clone appeared once. The rearrangement links TRBV19 to TRBJ2-3; 8 nucleotides line up with TRBD2. This CDR3 contains 15 residues. CDR1 and CDR2 from the germline V gene are LNHDA and SQIVND (reference sequence). After removal of 5 bases from V and 0 bases from J, the junction contained 4 bases not matched to a gene. In nucleotides, the CDR3 is TGTGCCAGTAGTGCTGGCGGGGGGAGCACAGATACGCAGTATTTT. This sequence encodes CASSAGGGSTDTQYF.

V is TRBV6-2 or TRBV6-3 and J is TRBJ1-5; tentatively, D is TRBD1 (6 bases). The length of the CDR3 is 14 residues. Trimming stripped 3 bases from V and 7 bases from J, with 13 bases between. The germline gives CDR1 MNHEY, CDR2 SVGEGT. For the CDR3, the DNA is TGTGCCAGCAGTTATTTGCCGGACAGACAGCCCCAGCATTTT. The encoded protein is CASSYLPDRQPQHF.